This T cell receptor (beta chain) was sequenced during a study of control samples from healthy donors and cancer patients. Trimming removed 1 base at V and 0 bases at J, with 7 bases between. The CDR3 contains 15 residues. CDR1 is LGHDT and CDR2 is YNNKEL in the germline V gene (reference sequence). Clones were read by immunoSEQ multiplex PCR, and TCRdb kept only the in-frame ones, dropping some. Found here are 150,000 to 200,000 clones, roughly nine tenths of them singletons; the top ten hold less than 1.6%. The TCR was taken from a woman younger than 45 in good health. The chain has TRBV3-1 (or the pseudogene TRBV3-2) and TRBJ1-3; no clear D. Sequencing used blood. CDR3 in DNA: TGTGCCAGCAGCCAAGGCTATCACTCTGGAAACACCATATATTTT. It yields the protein CASSQGYHSGNTIYF.